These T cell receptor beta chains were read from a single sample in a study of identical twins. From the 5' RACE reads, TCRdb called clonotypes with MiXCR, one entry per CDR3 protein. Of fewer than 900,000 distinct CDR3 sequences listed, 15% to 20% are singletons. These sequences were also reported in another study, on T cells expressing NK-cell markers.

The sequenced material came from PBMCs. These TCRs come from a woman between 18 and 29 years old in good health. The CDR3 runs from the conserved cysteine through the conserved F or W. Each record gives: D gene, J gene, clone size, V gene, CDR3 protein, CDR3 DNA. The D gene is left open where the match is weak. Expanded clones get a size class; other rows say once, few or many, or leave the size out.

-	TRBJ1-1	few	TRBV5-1	CASSLGPANTEAFF	TGCGCCAGCAGCTTGGGACCTGCGAACACTGAAGCTTTCTTT
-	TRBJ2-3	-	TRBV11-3	CASSLVWSLAKADTQYF	TGTGCCAGCAGCTTAGTCTGGAGTCTAGCGAAGGCAGATACGCAGTATTTT
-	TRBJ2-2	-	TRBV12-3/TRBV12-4	CASSSMGGNTGELFF	TGTGCCAGCAGCTCCATGGGAGGGAACACCGGGGAGCTGTTTTTT
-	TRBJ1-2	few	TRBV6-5	CASSYSRSGRGYGYTF	TGTGCCAGCAGTTACTCGAGATCAGGGCGAGGCTATGGCTACACCTTC
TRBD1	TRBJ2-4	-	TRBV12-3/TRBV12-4	CASSPRDRKNIQYF	TGTGCCAGCAGTCCCCGGGACAGAAAAAACATTCAGTACTTC
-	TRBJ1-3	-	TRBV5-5	CASAEGNTIYF	TGTGCCAGCGCCGAGGGGAACACCATATATTTT
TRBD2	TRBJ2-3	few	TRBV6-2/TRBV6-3	CASGPVGGEADTQYF	TGTGCCAGCGGACCCGTTGGGGGGGAGGCAGATACGCAGTATTTT
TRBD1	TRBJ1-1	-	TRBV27	CATQQGLDTEAFF	TGTGCCACCCAACAGGGGCTCGACACTGAAGCTTTCTTT
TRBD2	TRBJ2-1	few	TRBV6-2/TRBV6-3	CASRLKRGGYNEQFF	TGTGCCAGCAGACTTAAGCGGGGGGGATACAATGAGCAGTTCTTC
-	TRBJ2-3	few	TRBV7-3	CASSWSGSTDTQYF	TGTGCCAGCAGCTGGTCGGGGTCTACAGATACGCAGTATTTT
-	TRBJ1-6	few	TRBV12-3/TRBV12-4	CASSGHRYSPLHF	TGTGCCAGCAGCGGACACCGATATTCACCCCTCCACTTT
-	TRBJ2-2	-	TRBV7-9	CASSTRDRRRTGELFF	TGTGCCAGCAGTACCAGGGATAGACGGCGCACCGGGGAGCTGTTTTTT
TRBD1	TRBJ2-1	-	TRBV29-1	CSAGTGGEQFF	TGCAGCGCCGGCACAGGGGGTGAGCAGTTCTTC
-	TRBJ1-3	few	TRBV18	CASSPPRNTIYF	TGTGCCAGCTCACCACCCCGAAACACCATATATTTT
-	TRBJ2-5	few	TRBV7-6	CASSLAPTQETQYF	TGTGCCAGCAGCTTAGCGCCTACCCAAGAGACCCAGTACTTC
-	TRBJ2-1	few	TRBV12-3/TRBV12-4	CASSLTGANEQFF	TGTGCCAGCAGTTTAACGGGGGCGAATGAGCAGTTCTTC
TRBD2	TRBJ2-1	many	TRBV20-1	CSARDNRSPGLARGGHEQFF	TGCAGTGCTAGAGATAACCGGTCCCCGGGACTAGCGAGAGGGGGTCATGAGCAGTTCTTC
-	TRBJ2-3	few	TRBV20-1	CSARVGTNTDTQYF	TGCAGTGCTAGAGTCGGCACCAACACAGATACGCAGTATTTT
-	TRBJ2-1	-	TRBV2	CASILSNEQFF	TGTGCCAGCATACTATCCAATGAGCAGTTCTTC
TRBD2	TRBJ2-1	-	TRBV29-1	CSVYGLAGNYNEQFF	TGCAGCGTTTACGGACTAGCCGGAAACTACAATGAGCAGTTCTTC